What follows describes a single TCR beta chain. Its antigen is still unknown. A universal primer site came from template switching; cDNA carried unique molecular identifiers. TCRdb analysed the 5' RACE reads with MiXCR anew, one entry per CDR3 protein. The sample includes around 1.7 million distinct CDR3 sequences, less than 35% of them seen just once. The sample belongs to a study of identical twins. Looked up from germline, CDR1 is SGHRS and CDR2 is YFSETQ. The junction had 9 bases not matched to a gene; V was cut back by 1 base and J by 0 bases. The CDR3 contains 19 residues. Study results and caveats: Out-of-frame beta sequences exhibited a weaker degree of excess twin sharing. In drawing conclusions, the study used cross-sectional statistical analysis and did not follow the same donors. Diverse VJ usage suggested most zero-insertion clonotypes were not invariant T cells.

The chain is built from TRBV5-1 and TRBJ2-6; TRBD2 aligns across 8 bases. Sequencing input: cord blood. The clonotype comes from a newborn girl in good health. The CDR3 spells CASSLLVVAGTSGANVLTF. DNA for the CDR3: TGCGCCAGCAGCTTGTTGGTGGTAGCGGGGACCTCTGGGGCCAACGTCCTGACTTTC.